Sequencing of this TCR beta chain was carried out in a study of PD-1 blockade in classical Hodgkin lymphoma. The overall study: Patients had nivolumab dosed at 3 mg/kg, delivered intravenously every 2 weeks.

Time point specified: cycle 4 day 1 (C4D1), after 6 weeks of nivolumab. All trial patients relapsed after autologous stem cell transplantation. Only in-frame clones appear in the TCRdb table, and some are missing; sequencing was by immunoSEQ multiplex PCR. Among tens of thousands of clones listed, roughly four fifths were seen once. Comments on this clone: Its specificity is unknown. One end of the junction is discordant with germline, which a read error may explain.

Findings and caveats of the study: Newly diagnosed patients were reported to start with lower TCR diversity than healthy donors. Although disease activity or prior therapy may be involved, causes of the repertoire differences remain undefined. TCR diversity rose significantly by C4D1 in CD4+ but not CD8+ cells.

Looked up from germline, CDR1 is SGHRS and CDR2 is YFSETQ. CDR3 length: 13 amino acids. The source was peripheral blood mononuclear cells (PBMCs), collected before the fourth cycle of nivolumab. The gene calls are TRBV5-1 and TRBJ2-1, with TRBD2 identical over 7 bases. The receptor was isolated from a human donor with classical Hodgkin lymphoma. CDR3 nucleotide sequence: TGTGCCAGCAAGGGACTAAGTTACAATGAGCAGTTCTTC. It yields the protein CASKGLSYNEQFF.